The 16 T cell receptor beta chains below all came from one sample that was sequenced in a study of PD-1 blockade in mismatch repair-deficient tumors (dated by TCRdb to about 2017). The library was prepared using the immunoSEQ multiplex PCR assay. TCRdb carries this immuneACCESS record with in-frame sequences only. Its versions omit some clonotypes, under half of them owing to an unresolved V gene in the studies checked, with the rest unexplained. For this sample the table gives some 110,000 clones, of which more than 60% were detected only once. 4% to 6% of the sample goes to the ten largest clones. The sequencing used peripheral blood, collected 60 to 65 weeks after starting pembrolizumab. Receptors were obtained from an adult with mismatch repair-deficient cancer.

The chain recombines TRBV7-8 with TRBJ1-1, with a possible D match to TRBD1 (5 bases). Germline CDR1 is SGHVS and CDR2 is FQNEAQ. This CDR3 comprises 14 residues. Deletions cut 1 base from V and 4 bases from J, with 10 bases between. CDR3 in amino acids: CASSLVQGSTEAFF. DNA for the CDR3: TGTGCCAGCAGCTTAGTGCAGGGAAGCACTGAAGCTTTCTTT.

The chain is built from TRBV7-9 and TRBJ2-7; TRBD2 agrees at 9 bases. CDR1 is SEHNR, CDR2 FQNEAQ, per germline (reference sequence). The CDR3 spans 15 residues. Losses at the gene ends were 5 bases for V and 3 bases for J; bases not matched to a gene: 8. The CDR3 sequence: CASSQDETSGYEQYF. CDR3 nucleotide sequence: TGTGCCAGCAGCCAAGATGAGACTAGCGGCTACGAGCAGTACTTC.

The genes are TRBV5-4 and TRBJ1-5, with no clear D. CDR3 size: 15 residues. Germline assignment: CDR1 SGHNT and CDR2 YYREEE (reference sequence). V was trimmed by 0 bases and J by 3 bases, leaving 10 bases between them. The CDR3: CASSLGVKANQPQHF. CDR3 nucleotide sequence: TGTGCCAGCAGCTTGGGAGTGAAAGCCAATCAGCCCCAGCATTTT. Full variable domain (missing parts from reference TRBV5-4 and TRBJ1-5): ETGVTQSPTHLIKTRGQQVTLRCSSQSGHNTVSWYQQALGQGPQFIFQYYREEENGRGNFPPRFSGLQFPNYSSELNVNALELDDSALYLCASSLGVKANQPQHFGDGTRLSIL.

This chain links TRBV7-9 with TRBJ2-3; the D is unclear. CDR3 length: 16 residues. Germline CDR1 reads SEHNR; CDR2 reads FQNEAQ (reference sequence). The germline V and J ends were trimmed by 1 base and 3 bases, with 14 bases remaining between them. In DNA, the CDR3 is TGTGCCAGCAGCTTAGTTCGGCTAGTCAGGACAGATACGCAGTATTTT. It is translated as CASSLVRLVRTDTQYF.

The chain carries TRBV5-1 and TRBJ2-3; D gene unclear. The CDR3 totals 14 residues. Trimming stripped 0 bases from V and 1 base from J, with 6 bases between. Germline CDR1 SGHRS, CDR2 YFSETQ. CDR3: CASSLDWGTDTQYF. In nucleotides, the CDR3 is TGCGCCAGCAGCTTGGATTGGGGCACAGATACGCAGTATTTT.

J is TRBJ1-5 and V is TRBV7-2; TRBD1 matches at 8 bases. The ends lost 5 bases at V and 3 bases at J; junction bases unmatched: 9. Germline V CDR1 and CDR2: SGHTA, FQGNSA. The CDR3 has 16 amino acids. The CDR3 bases are TGTGCCAGCAGCCCCTGGCAGGGGGCGAACAATCAGCCCCAGCATTTT. Translated, it gives CASSPWQGANNQPQHF.

The chain has TRBV7-3 and TRBJ2-5; the D gene is possibly TRBD2 (5 bases). Germline CDR1 SGHTA, CDR2 FQGTGA. The CDR3 extends over 14 amino acids. The V end lost 2 bases, the J end lost 1 base, and 8 bases lay between the germline ends. CDR3 protein: CASSLLGAQETQYF. The CDR3 DNA sequence: TGTGCCAGCAGCTTATTGGGAGCCCAAGAGACCCAGTACTTC.

This clone is a singleton in its sample. The chain employs TRBV21-1 and TRBJ2-2; the table's D call, TRBD2, has no DNA check behind it. TRBV21-1 is given as a pseudogene. The CDR3 is 16 amino acids. CDR3 sequence reads: CASSNGLAENTGELFF. The CDR3 nucleotides read TGTGCCAGCAGCAACGGACTAGCGGAAAACACCGGGGAGCTGTTTTTT.

This chain connects TRBV7-2 to TRBJ2-4; D is unresolved. V lost 5 bases to trimming and J lost 1 base, with 9 bases between them. This CDR3 region has 14 residues. The V gene's germline CDR1 is SGHTA and CDR2 FQGNSA. The CDR3 nucleotides read TGTGCCAGCAGCGTGGGGTGGGCCAAAAACATTCAGTACTTC. The encoded protein is CASSVGWAKNIQYF. Full variable domain (rest looked up from reference TRBV7-2 and TRBJ2-4): GAGVSQSPSNKVTEKGKDVELRCDPISGHTALYWYRQSLGQGLEFLIYFQGNSAPDKSGLPSDRFSAERTGGSVSTLTIQRTQQEDSAVYLCASSVGWAKNIQYFGAGTRLSVL.

This clone was found once. The J gene is TRBJ1-3, the V gene TRBV7-8; the D is unclear. Per germline, CDR1 SGHVS and CDR2 FQNEAQ. Trimming removed 5 bases at V and 1 base at J, with 21 bases between. The CDR3 totals 18 residues. This CDR3 reads CASSNPRRIESSGNTIYF. The CDR3 nucleotides are TGTGCCAGCAGCAACCCTCGCCGTATCGAATCTTCTGGAAACACCATATATTTT.

This clone was counted a single time. Other DNA sequences in this sample translate to the same CDR3. The chain has TRBV30 and TRBJ1-1; 8 nucleotides line up with TRBD1. Germline V gene lookup returns CDR1 GTSNPN and CDR2 SVGIG (reference sequence). The J segment lost 6 bases and the V segment lost 0 bases, leaving 3 bases of the junction unmatched. The CDR3 is made up of 13 amino acids. The CDR3 loop reads CAWSVQGGAEAFF. The CDR3 nucleotides are TGTGCCTGGAGTGTACAGGGGGGCGCTGAAGCTTTCTTT. The whole variable domain, remainder taken from reference TRBV30 and TRBJ1-1, is SQTIHQWPATLVQPVGSPLSLECTVEGTSNPNLYWYRQAAGRGLQLLFYSVGIGQISSEVPQNLSASRPQDRQFILSSKKLLLSDSGFYLCAWSVQGGAEAFFGQGTRLTVV.

Comments on this clone: Other DNA sequences within the sample encode an identical CDR3. The gene calls are TRBV7-2 and TRBJ2-3, with 12 nucleotides matching TRBD2. Germline V gene data show CDR1 as SGHTA and CDR2 as FQGNSA. The V and J ends lost 3 bases and 3 bases, in that order; junction bases with no gene match: 7. The CDR3 contains 17 residues. In DNA, the CDR3 is TGTGCCAGCAGCTTGGACGGACTAGCGGGGAGAACAGATACGCAGTATTTT. This encodes CASSLDGLAGRTDTQYF.

This chain links TRBV7-3 with TRBJ2-3; TRBD1 or TRBD2 may be the D gene (6 bases each). The CDR3 consists of 14 residues. Germline V gives CDR1 SGHTA, CDR2 FQGTGA. The V end was cut by 5 bases, the J end by 4 bases, with 13 bases between. The CDR3 sequence is CASSPRGGPDTQYF. CDR3 in DNA: TGTGCCAGCAGCCCCAGGGGAGGTCCAGATACGCAGTATTTT.

The rearrangement links TRBV7-6 to TRBJ2-3; no reliable D call. CDR1 and CDR2 (germline): SGHVS, FNYEAQ. This CDR3 region has 13 residues. Trimming shortened V by 6 bases and J by 0 bases, and 7 bases separated the two germline ends. Written as DNA, the CDR3 is TGTGCCAGCAGACAAACTAGCACAGATACGCAGTATTTT. Translation gives CASRQTSTDTQYF.

This clone was found a few times. The chain combines TRBV5-1 with TRBJ2-3; D possibly corresponds to TRBD2 (9 bases). The CDR3 has 20 amino acids. CDR1 and CDR2 from the germline V gene are SGHRS and YFSETQ. V was trimmed by 4 bases and J by 2 bases, leaving 29 bases between them. CDR3 amino acids: CASSGGQGNRLADFTDTQYF. DNA for the CDR3: TGCGCCAGCAGCGGCGGACAGGGAAATCGACTAGCGGATTTCACAGATACGCAGTATTTT.

The rearrangement joins TRBV10-1 to TRBJ2-7, with a possible D match to TRBD2 (6 bases). Germline CDR1 WNHNN, CDR2 SYGVQD (reference sequence). There are 16 residues in the CDR3. V lost 2 bases and J lost 3, with 17 bases in between. The CDR3 loop is CASSEAPGTPNYEQYF. The CDR3 nucleotides read TGCGCCAGCAGTGAGGCCCCTGGGACTCCAAACTACGAGCAGTACTTC.